A selection of T cell receptor beta chains follows, all from one sample in a study of blood T cell repertoires in COVID-19. The repertoire was sequenced with immunoSEQ multiplex PCR; TCRdb's copy has only in-frame clones and lacks some. Altogether about 190,000 clones are present, about nine tenths being singletons, with the ten largest covering around 7%. The sequencing sample was made of peripheral blood. The source is a man in his forties or fifties with acute or convalescent COVID-19. Each CDR3 is given with its conserved first and last residue. A D gene is named only where the DNA matches it firmly. Clone size is given for some rows only: seen once, a few or many times, or a class if the clone is expanded.

v_gene: TRBV7-9; abundance: -; d_gene: TRBD2; j_gene: TRBJ2-4; CDR3nt: TGTGCCAGCAGCTTATCAAATAGCGGGGGGGCTCGGAAAAACATTCAGTACTTC; CDR3aa: CASSLSNSGGARKNIQYF
v_gene: TRBV30; abundance: -; d_gene: TRBD1; j_gene: TRBJ1-4; CDR3nt: TGTGCCTGGGGGACAGCCGGTAATGAAAAACTGTTTTTT; CDR3aa: CAWGTAGNEKLFF
v_gene: TRBV6-5; abundance: -; d_gene: -; j_gene: TRBJ1-3; CDR3nt: TGTGCCAGCAGTTACGGGGGCGCTGGAAACACCATATATTTT; CDR3aa: CASSYGGAGNTIYF
v_gene: TRBV4-3; abundance: -; d_gene: TRBD1; j_gene: TRBJ2-6; CDR3nt: TGCGCCAGCAGCCTCTTAACCGGGACAGGTTTATCCGGGGCCAACGTCCTGACTTTC; CDR3aa: CASSLLTGTGLSGANVLTF
v_gene: TRBV28; abundance: -; d_gene: -; j_gene: TRBJ2-7; CDR3nt: TGTGCCAGCACCCTTTCGGGGTTTTACGAGCAGTACTTC; CDR3aa: CASTLSGFYEQYF
v_gene: TRBV29-1; abundance: -; d_gene: TRBD1; j_gene: TRBJ1-4; CDR3nt: TGCAGCGTTAAATCTACAGGGGGGGATGAAAAACTGTTTTTT; CDR3aa: CSVKSTGGDEKLFF
v_gene: TRBV2; abundance: once; d_gene: -; j_gene: TRBJ1-4; CDR3nt: TGTGCCAGCATAGGGGCGGGGGGAGTTCGACTGTTTTTT; CDR3aa: CASIGAGGVRLFF
v_gene: TRBV6-5; abundance: -; d_gene: -; j_gene: TRBJ2-3; CDR3nt: TGTGCCAGCGGGGAAAGCGGCTTCACAGATACGCAGTATTTT; CDR3aa: CASGESGFTDTQYF
v_gene: TRBV6-5; abundance: -; d_gene: TRBD1; j_gene: TRBJ1-2; CDR3nt: TGTGCCAGCAGTTACTCCCCCAGGGGGCTTAACTATGGCTACACCTTC; CDR3aa: CASSYSPRGLNYGYTF
v_gene: TRBV4-3; abundance: -; d_gene: -; j_gene: TRBJ2-5; CDR3nt: TGCGCCAGCAGCCAAGACGGGGGAAAGACCCAGTACTTC; CDR3aa: CASSQDGGKTQYF
v_gene: TRBV5-4; abundance: few; d_gene: TRBD2; j_gene: TRBJ2-7; CDR3nt: TGTGCCAGCAGCTTGAACAGCGGGGGCTACGAGCAGTACTTC; CDR3aa: CASSLNSGGYEQYF
v_gene: TRBV27; abundance: -; d_gene: TRBD1; j_gene: TRBJ1-6; CDR3nt: TGTGCCAGCAGTTTATTACAGGGGGCACTTTCACCCCTCCACTTT; CDR3aa: CASSLLQGALSPLHF
v_gene: TRBV3-1/TRBV3-2; abundance: few; d_gene: -; j_gene: TRBJ2-1; CDR3nt: TGTGCCAGCAGCCAAGAGGTCGGGAAGATGCAGTTCTTC; CDR3aa: CASSQEVGKMQFF
v_gene: TRBV7-6; abundance: -; d_gene: TRBD1; j_gene: TRBJ1-3; CDR3nt: TGTGCCAGCAGTCGAAGGGACAGGGTCCCCTTCGACGCTGGAAACACCATATATTTT; CDR3aa: CASSRRDRVPFDAGNTIYF
v_gene: TRBV7-8; abundance: -; d_gene: TRBD1; j_gene: TRBJ2-7; CDR3nt: TGTGCCAGCAGCCTCTGGACAGGGGGCGGTTACGAGCAGTACTTC; CDR3aa: CASSLWTGGGYEQYF
v_gene: TRBV6-5; abundance: -; d_gene: -; j_gene: TRBJ1-2; CDR3nt: TGTGCCAGCAGCCAACTGGGCCAGGGGAATGGCTACACCTTC; CDR3aa: CASSQLGQGNGYTF
v_gene: TRBV12-3/TRBV12-4; abundance: -; d_gene: -; j_gene: TRBJ1-3; CDR3nt: TGTGCCAGCAGTTTAGGGGGCGGGGACACCATATATTTT; CDR3aa: CASSLGGGDTIYF
v_gene: TRBV19; abundance: -; d_gene: TRBD1; j_gene: TRBJ1-6; CDR3nt: TGTGCCAGTAGCCCGGGACAGGGTATGAATTGGAATTCACCCCTCCACTTT; CDR3aa: CASSPGQGMNWNSPLHF
v_gene: TRBV14; abundance: -; d_gene: TRBD1; j_gene: TRBJ2-4; CDR3nt: TGTGCCAGCAGCCCTAGGACAGGGGATTACATTCAGTACTTC; CDR3aa: CASSPRTGDYIQYF
v_gene: TRBV2; abundance: -; d_gene: TRBD1; j_gene: TRBJ1-5; CDR3nt: TGTGCCAGCAGGGACAGGGCTGGTTGGGGGCCCCAGCATTTT; CDR3aa: CASRDRAGWGPQHF
v_gene: TRBV10-1; abundance: once; d_gene: TRBD1; j_gene: TRBJ2-1; CDR3nt: TGCGCCAGCAGTGAGTCAAGGGACAGAAGTTACAATGAGCAGTTCTTC; CDR3aa: CASSESRDRSYNEQFF
v_gene: TRBV30; abundance: once; d_gene: -; j_gene: TRBJ1-5; CDR3nt: TGTGCCTGGGCCGGAGGGGTTAGCAATCAGCCCCAGCATTTT; CDR3aa: CAWAGGVSNQPQHF
v_gene: TRBV19; abundance: -; d_gene: TRBD1; j_gene: TRBJ2-2; CDR3nt: TGTGCCAGTAGTATCTGGGGACAGGGTGCTAAAACCGGGGAGCTGTTTTTT; CDR3aa: CASSIWGQGAKTGELFF
v_gene: TRBV6-5; abundance: -; d_gene: TRBD2; j_gene: TRBJ2-5; CDR3nt: TGTGCCAGCAGTATTGGACTAGCTGCGACCCAGTACTTC; CDR3aa: CASSIGLAATQYF
v_gene: TRBV4-1; abundance: -; d_gene: -; j_gene: TRBJ2-1; CDR3nt: TGCGCCAGCAGCCAAGGGGGGGTCTCCTACAATGAGCAGTTCTTC; CDR3aa: CASSQGGVSYNEQFF
v_gene: TRBV2; abundance: once; d_gene: TRBD1; j_gene: TRBJ1-1; CDR3nt: TGTGCCAGCAGCTCGACAGGGTTCGGCACTGAAGCTTTCTTT; CDR3aa: CASSSTGFGTEAFF